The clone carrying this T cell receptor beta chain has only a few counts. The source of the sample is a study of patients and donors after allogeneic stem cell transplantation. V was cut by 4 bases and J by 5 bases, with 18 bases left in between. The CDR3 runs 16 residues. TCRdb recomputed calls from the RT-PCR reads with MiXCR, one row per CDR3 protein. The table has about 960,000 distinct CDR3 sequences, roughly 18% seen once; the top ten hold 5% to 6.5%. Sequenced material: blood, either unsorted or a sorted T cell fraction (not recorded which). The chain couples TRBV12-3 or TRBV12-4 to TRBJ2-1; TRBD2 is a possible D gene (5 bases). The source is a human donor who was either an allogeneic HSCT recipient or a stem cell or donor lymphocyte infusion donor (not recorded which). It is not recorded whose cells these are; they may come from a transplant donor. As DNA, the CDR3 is TGTGCCAGCAGTTACCCCGAGCGGACGGGGAACAATGAGCAGTTCTTC. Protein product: CASSYPERTGNNEQFF.